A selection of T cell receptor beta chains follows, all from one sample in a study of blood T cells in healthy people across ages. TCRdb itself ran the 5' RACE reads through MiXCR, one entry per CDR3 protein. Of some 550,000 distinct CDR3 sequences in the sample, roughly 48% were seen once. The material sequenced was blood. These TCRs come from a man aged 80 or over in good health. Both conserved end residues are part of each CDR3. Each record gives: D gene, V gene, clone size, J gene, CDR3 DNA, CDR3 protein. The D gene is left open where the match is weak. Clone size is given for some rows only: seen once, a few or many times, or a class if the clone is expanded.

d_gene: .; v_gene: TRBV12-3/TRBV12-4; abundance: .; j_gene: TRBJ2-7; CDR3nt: TGTGCCAGCAGTACGGGGACCGACAATGAGCAGTACTTC; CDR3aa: CASSTGTDNEQYF
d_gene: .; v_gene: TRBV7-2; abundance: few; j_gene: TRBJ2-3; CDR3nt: TGTGCCAGCAGCTTCGTACCTTTCCCCGCAGATACGCAGTATTTT; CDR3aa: CASSFVPFPADTQYF
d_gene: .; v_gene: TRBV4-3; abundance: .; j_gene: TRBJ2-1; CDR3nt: TGCGCCAGCAGCCTTGCTAGCGCATCCTACAATGAGCAGTTCTTC; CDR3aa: CASSLASASYNEQFF
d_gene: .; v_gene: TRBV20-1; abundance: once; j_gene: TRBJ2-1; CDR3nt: TGCAGTGCCGCCCCTCCCCTGAGCTCCTACAATGAGCAGTTCTTC; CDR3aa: CSAAPPLSSYNEQFF
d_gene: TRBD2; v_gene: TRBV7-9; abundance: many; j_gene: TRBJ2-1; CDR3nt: TGTGCCAGCAGCTCCCCGCGGCTAGCGGGAGAGGGGCGTTACAATGAGCAGTTCTTC; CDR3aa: CASSSPRLAGEGRYNEQFF
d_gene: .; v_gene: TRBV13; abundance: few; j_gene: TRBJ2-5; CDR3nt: TGTGCCAGCAAGAGGCAGGGACAAGAGACCCAGTACTTC; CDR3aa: CASKRQGQETQYF
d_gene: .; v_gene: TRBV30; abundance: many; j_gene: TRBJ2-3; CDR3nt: TGTGCCTGGAGTGGGACTGGGAGGGATACGCAGTATTTT; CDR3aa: CAWSGTGRDTQYF
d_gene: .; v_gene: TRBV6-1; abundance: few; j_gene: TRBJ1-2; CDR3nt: TGTGCCAGCAGTGAAGTATTGACATCTAACTATGGCTACACCTTC; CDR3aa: CASSEVLTSNYGYTF
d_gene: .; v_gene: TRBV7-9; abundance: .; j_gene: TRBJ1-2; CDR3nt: TGTGCCAGCAGCTTACCGGGCAGGGAAAACGATGGCTACACCTTC; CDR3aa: CASSLPGRENDGYTF
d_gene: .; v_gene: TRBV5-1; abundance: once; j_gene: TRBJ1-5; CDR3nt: TGCGCCAGCAGCCGGGAAGGGGGCAATCAGCCCCAGCATTTT; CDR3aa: CASSREGGNQPQHF
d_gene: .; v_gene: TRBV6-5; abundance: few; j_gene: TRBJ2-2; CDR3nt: TGTGCCAGCAGTCCCTCGCCCGGGGACCACACCGGGGAGCTGTTTTTT; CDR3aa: CASSPSPGDHTGELFF
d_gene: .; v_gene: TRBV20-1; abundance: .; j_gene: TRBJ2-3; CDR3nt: TGCAGTGCTAGTGTCCTCCGAGCGCCCACAGATACGCAGTATTTT; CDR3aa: CSASVLRAPTDTQYF
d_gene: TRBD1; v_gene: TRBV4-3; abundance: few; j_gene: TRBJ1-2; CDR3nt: TGCGCCAGCAGCCCGTTCAGGGGGGGGTATGGCTACACCTTC; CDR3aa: CASSPFRGGYGYTF
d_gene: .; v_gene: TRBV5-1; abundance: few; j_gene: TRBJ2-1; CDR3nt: TGCGCCAGCAGCTTGGCCGGGGGCGCCTCCAATGAGCAGTTCTTC; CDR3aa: CASSLAGGASNEQFF
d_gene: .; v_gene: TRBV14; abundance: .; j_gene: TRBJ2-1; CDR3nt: TGTGCCAGCAGCCAAGATAGTCTGGGCTGGTACAATGAGCAGTTCTTC; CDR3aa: CASSQDSLGWYNEQFF
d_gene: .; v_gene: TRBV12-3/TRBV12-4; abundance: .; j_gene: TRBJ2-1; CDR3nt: TGTGCCAGCAGTCCCGGGACGGCCAAGTCTTGGCAGTTCTTC; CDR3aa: CASSPGTAKSWQFF
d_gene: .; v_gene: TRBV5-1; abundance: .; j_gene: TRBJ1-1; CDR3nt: TGCGCCAGCAGCTGGAGTGGCCAGGCGAACACTGAAGCTTTCTTT; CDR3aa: CASSWSGQANTEAFF
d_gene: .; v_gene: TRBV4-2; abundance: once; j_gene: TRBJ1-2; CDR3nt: TGTGCCAGCAGCCAACAAGTCCCGGCAAGGCAGGGGCATGGCTACACCTTC; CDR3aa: CASSQQVPARQGHGYTF
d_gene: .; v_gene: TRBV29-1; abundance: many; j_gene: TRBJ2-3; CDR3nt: TGCAGCGGACGACAGGGAGGAGTCACAGATACGCAGTATTTT; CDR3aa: CSGRQGGVTDTQYF
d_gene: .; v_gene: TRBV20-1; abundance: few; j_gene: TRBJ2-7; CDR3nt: TGCAGTGCTAGTAGGGACAAGTACGAGCAGTACTTC; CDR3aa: CSASRDKYEQYF
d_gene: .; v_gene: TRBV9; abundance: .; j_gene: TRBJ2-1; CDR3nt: TGTGCCAGCAGCAGGGCCGAATCGGGGAATGACCAGTTCTTC; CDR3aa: CASSRAESGNDQFF
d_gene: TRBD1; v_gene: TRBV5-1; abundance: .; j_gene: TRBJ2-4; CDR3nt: TGCGCCAGCAGCTTGACAGGGGAAAACATTCAGTACTTC; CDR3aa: CASSLTGENIQYF
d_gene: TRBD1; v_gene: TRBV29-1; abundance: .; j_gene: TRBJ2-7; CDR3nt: TGCAGCGTTGCACCAGGGGGCTCCTACGAGCAGTACTTC; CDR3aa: CSVAPGGSYEQYF
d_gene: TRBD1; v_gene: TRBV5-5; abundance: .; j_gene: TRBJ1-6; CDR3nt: TGTGCCGGCAGCCAAGCTGCGGGACAGGATAATTCACCCCTCCACTTT; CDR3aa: CAGSQAAGQDNSPLHF
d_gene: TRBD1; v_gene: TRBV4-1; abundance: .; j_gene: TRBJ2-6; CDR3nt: TGCGCCAGCAGCCAGACAGGGAGCTCTGGGGCCAACGTCCTGACTTTC; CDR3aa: CASSQTGSSGANVLTF
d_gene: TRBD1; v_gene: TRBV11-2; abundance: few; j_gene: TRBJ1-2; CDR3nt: TGTGCCAGCAGCCCCGGACAGGGAGACTATGGCTACACCTTC; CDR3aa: CASSPGQGDYGYTF
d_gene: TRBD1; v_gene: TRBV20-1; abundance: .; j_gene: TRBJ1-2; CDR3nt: TGCAGTGCTAGAGGGGGAGACAGGGCCCACACCTTC; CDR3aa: CSARGGDRAHTF
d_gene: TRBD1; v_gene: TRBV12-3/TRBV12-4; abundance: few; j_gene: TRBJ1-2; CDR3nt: TGTGCCAGCAGGCCCGGGACAGGAAGGACCGATGGCTACACCTTC; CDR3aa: CASRPGTGRTDGYTF
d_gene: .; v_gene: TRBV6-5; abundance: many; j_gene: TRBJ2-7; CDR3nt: TGTGCCAGCAGTTACACCGACAGGATTGTCTACGAGCAGTACTTC; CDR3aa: CASSYTDRIVYEQYF
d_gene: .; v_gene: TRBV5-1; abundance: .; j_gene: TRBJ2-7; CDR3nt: TGCGCCAGCAGCTTGCCCGGGGGCTCCTACGAGCAGTACTTC; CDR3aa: CASSLPGGSYEQYF
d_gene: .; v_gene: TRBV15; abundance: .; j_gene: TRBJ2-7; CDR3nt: TGTGCCACCAGCAGAGATCGGTCCGCAGCCTACGAGCAGTACTTC; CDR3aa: CATSRDRSAAYEQYF
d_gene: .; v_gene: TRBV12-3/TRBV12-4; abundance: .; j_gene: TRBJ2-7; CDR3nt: TGTGCCAGCAGCTCCGACAGGAGAGCCTACGAGCAGTACTTC; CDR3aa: CASSSDRRAYEQYF
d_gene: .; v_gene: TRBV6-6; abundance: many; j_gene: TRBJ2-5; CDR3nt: TGTGCCAGCAGTTACTCCCGAGCCGACCAAGAGACCCAGTACTTC; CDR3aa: CASSYSRADQETQYF
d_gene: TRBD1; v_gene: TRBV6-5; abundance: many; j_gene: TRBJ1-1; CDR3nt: TGTGCCAGCAGTACGACAGGGTTCCCTGAAGCTTTCTTT; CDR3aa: CASSTTGFPEAFF
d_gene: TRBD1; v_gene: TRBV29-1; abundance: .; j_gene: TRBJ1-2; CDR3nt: TGCAGCGCTGGGGACAGGGCGGGATATGGCTACACCTTC; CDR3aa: CSAGDRAGYGYTF
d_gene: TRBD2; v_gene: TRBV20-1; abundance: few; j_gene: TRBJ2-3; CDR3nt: TGCAGTGCTGATTCTAGCGGGAAAGGTGGGCGAGATACGCAGTATTTT; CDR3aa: CSADSSGKGGRDTQYF
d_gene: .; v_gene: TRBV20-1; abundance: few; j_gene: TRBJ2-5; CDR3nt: TGCAGTGCTAGTTCCCTGATAGGAGAGCAGTACTTC; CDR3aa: CSASSLIGEQYF
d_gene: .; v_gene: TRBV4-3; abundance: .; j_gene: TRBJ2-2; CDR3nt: TGCGCCAGCAGCCAAGGATTGCGTGGGCAGAACACCGGGGAGCTGTTTTTT; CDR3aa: CASSQGLRGQNTGELFF
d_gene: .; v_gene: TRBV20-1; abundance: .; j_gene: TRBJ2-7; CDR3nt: TGCAGTGCTAAGACAGACCGTCCCTCCTACGAGCAGTACTTC; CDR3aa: CSAKTDRPSYEQYF
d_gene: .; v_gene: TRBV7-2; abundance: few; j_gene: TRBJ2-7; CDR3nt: TGTGCCAGCAGCTTGAACAGCGGGTACGAGCAGTACTTC; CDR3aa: CASSLNSGYEQYF
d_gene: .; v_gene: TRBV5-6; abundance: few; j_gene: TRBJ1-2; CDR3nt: TGTGCCAGCAGCTTGGGGCAGGAGGGCTACACCTTC; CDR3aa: CASSLGQEGYTF
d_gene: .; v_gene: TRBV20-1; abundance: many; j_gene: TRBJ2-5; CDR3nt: TGCAGCCCAGGGGGGAGGGAGACCCAGTACTTC; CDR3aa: CSPGGRETQYF
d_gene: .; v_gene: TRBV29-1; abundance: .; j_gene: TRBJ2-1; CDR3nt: TGCAGCGCGGACCGGGACAGCGGGCCCAATGAGCAGTTCTTC; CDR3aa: CSADRDSGPNEQFF
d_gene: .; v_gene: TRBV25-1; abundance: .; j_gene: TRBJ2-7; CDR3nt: TGTGCCAGCAGTCAGAGGCAGCAGGGCGCAACCTACGAGCAGTACTTC; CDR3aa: CASSQRQQGATYEQYF
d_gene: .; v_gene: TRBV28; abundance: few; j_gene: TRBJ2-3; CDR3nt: TGTGCCAGCAGTTTAATGGCCACAGATACGCAGTATTTT; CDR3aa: CASSLMATDTQYF
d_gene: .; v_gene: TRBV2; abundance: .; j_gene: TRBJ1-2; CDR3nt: TGTGCCAGCAGTGTTCTCTTAGGGGATCATGGCCACACCTTC; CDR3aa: CASSVLLGDHGHTF
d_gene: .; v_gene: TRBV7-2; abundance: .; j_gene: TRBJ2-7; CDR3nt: TGTGCCAGCAGCGTGGCCCTACCGCCCTACGAGCAGTACTTC; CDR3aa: CASSVALPPYEQYF
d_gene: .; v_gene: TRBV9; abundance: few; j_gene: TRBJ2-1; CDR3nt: TGTGCCAGCAGCGTAGAAGGCACGTCGGGCAGGGAGCAGTTCTTC; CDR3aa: CASSVEGTSGREQFF
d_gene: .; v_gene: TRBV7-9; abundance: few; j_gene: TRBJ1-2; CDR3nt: TGTGCCAGCAGCTCGAGGGCCTCCTTAGGGGGCTATGGCTACACCTTC; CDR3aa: CASSSRASLGGYGYTF
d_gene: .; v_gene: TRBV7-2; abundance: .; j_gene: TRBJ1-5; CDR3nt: TGTGCCAGCAGCTTATTGGGAGTATGGCAGCCCCAGCATTTT; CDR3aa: CASSLLGVWQPQHF